This T cell receptor (beta chain) was recorded in a study of T-cell reconstitution after alpha-beta-depleted transplantation in children. Germline V gene lookup returns CDR1 PRHDT and CDR2 FYEKMQ (reference sequence). The CDR3 runs 15 residues. After removal of 0 bases from V and 10 bases from J, the junction contained 4 bases not matched to a gene. A TCRbeta library incorporating unique molecular identifiers was prepared. TCRdb fed the PCR reads into MiXCR, producing one record per CDR3 protein. This table has 490,000 or so distinct CDR3 sequences, roughly a tenth appearing once. The specimen was PBMCs, collected before TCRalphabeta/CD19-depleted stem cell transplant. The rearrangement joins TRBV13 to TRBJ2-1; TRBD2 aligns across 12 bases. The receptor's source is a child under 10 years old with inherited bone marrow failure, due to receive a stem cell transplant. The CDR3 protein is CASSLGTSGRPEQFF. DNA of the CDR3: TGTGCCAGCAGCTTAGGCACTAGCGGGAGGCCGGAGCAGTTCTTC.